The next 2 T cell receptor beta chains were all read from a single sample in a study of T cell repertoires in ileal Crohn's disease. Clones were sequenced by immunoSEQ multiplex PCR, and TCRdb holds only the in-frame ones, with some missing. The sample consists of 15,000 to 20,000 clones, approximately 72% of them appearing once. Time point: neoterminal ileum biopsy at postoperative endoscopy, about 6 months after surgery. The source material was ileal tissue. All receptors derive from an adult with Crohn's disease.

This chain joins TRBV5-1 and TRBJ1-1; D is perhaps TRBD1 (6 bases). The germline V gene encodes CDR1 SGHRS and CDR2 YFSETQ. This CDR3 has 14 amino acids. Trimming took off 8 bases at V and 4 bases at J, with 18 bases between the two ends. The DNA of the CDR3 is TGCGCCAGTAAGAAACAGGGTGGGGGCACTGAAGCTTTCTTT. Its protein is CASKKQGGGTEAFF.

This clone was seen just once. The rearrangement links TRBV4-3 to TRBJ2-5, with TRBD2 matching 9 bases. V gave up 3 bases and J gave up 6 bases; unmatched junction bases: 11. The germline gives CDR1 LGHNA, CDR2 YSLEER. CDR3 length: 16 residues. CDR3 sequence (DNA): TGCGCCAGCAGCCAGGCCCGCGGGGGGGCCTCGAAGACCCAGTACTTC. It is translated as CASSQARGGASKTQYF.